This T cell receptor beta chain was identified in a study of shared clonotypes between healthy human individuals. Notes on the study in general: Expectations were that clonotype sharing among donors would be affected by sequencing depth. A handful of donors had 5% to 6.5% of their naive CD4 clonotypes in common.

In the CD4+ fraction, cells were divided into CD45RA+ naive and CD45RA-negative memory subsets. Using immunoSEQ multiplex PCR, the repertoire was profiled, and TCRdb retains in-frame clones only, with some absent. The sample records approximately 2.1 million clones, 93% being singletons. Germline V gene lookup returns CDR1 SNHLY and CDR2 FYNNEI. V dropped 7 bases and J dropped 3; count of bases not matched to a gene: 11. The CDR3 has 15 amino acids. Remarks on this clone: What it binds is not known.

The material sequenced was naive CD4+ T cells from PBMCs. Subset here: CD45RA+ positively selected. V and J are TRBV2 and TRBJ2-7; 8 bases are a match to TRBD1. This receptor was identified in a man between 18 and 29 years old in good health. Some clones in this sample may be carry-over from other donors' samples. CDR3 DNA sequence: TGTGCCAGCACCTCGTGGGGGACAGGCGTCTACGAGCAGTACTTC. Translating gives CASTSWGTGVYEQYF. Complete variable domain (other parts from reference TRBV2 and TRBJ2-7): EPEVTQTPSHQVTQMGQEVILRCVPISNHLYFYWYRQILGQKVEFLVSFYNNEISEKSEIFDDQFSVERPDGSNFTLKIRSTKLEDSAMYFCASTSWGTGVYEQYFGPGTRLTVT.